The clone carrying this TCR beta chain was recorded a few times. The antigen is undetermined. The data are from a study of identical twins. Study conclusions and caveats: Out-of-frame alpha sequences shared by twins were enriched for low generation probability.

Template switching added a universal primer site, and cDNA bore unique molecular identifiers. TCRdb itself ran the 5' RACE reads through MiXCR, one entry per CDR3 protein. This table has 600,000 to 800,000 distinct CDR3 sequences, 21% appearing once. Germline CDR1 reads MNHEY; CDR2 reads SMNVEV (reference sequence). V lost 8 bases and J 4 bases, leaving 10 bases between the germline ends. The CDR3 has 12 amino acids. This same sample was also part of a study on T cells expressing NK-cell markers. That paper adds: Each of a handful of donors carried dominant NKG2C+ clonotypes accounting for about 1.0-8% of CD8+ T cells. Leadership of the CD3+CD56-NKG2C+ fraction also belonged to these clonotypes in a handful of donors.

This TCR was sampled from a young woman in good health. The V and J genes are TRBV27 and TRBJ2-3; tentatively, D is TRBD1 or TRBD2 (6 bases each). The material sequenced was PBMCs. CDR3 amino acids: CASGGLADTQYF. The CDR3 DNA is TGTGCCAGCGGGGGGCTCGCAGATACGCAGTATTTT.